These T cell receptor beta chains were read from a single sample in a study of T cells after yellow fever vaccination. TCRdb re-called the 5' RACE reads with MiXCR, one entry per CDR3 protein. This table holds some 48,000 distinct CDR3 sequences, 5% to 7% found once. The specimen comprised PBMCs, either bulk or a sorted T-cell subset (CD4+, CD8+, memory, or dextramer-sorted; not recorded which), sampled 45 days after the yellow fever booster vaccination. These receptors originate from a man aged 25 to 45 who received the YFV17D yellow fever vaccine. Each CDR3 is given with its conserved first and last residue. D genes are given only for firm matches. Size is stated for part of the rows, as once, few or many counts, or as a class when the clone is expanded.

V gene	D gene	clone size	J gene	CDR3 protein	CDR3 DNA
TRBV20-1	TRBD1	many	TRBJ2-3	CSAAGQGGSADTQYF	TGCAGTGCTGCAGGACAGGGGGGAAGCGCAGATACGCAGTATTTT
TRBV3-1	TRBD1	many	TRBJ1-1	CASSDRGPNTEAFF	TGTGCCAGCAGCGACAGGGGACCCAACACTGAAGCTTTCTTT
TRBV21-1	.	.	TRBJ2-6	CASSARGTLGSSGANVLTF	TGTGCCAGCAGCGCGCGAGGGACGCTAGGTTCCTCTGGGGCCAACGTCCTGACTTTC
TRBV2	TRBD2	medium-sized	TRBJ2-1	CASTSGLAGGPNNEQFF	TGTGCCAGCACTTCGGGACTAGCGGGAGGACCTAACAATGAGCAGTTCTTC
TRBV7-2	.	few	TRBJ1-2	CASSSPGQNFYGYTF	TGTGCCAGCAGCTCCCCGGGACAAAACTTCTATGGCTACACCTTC
TRBV7-2	TRBD2	few	TRBJ2-3	CASSLAGGPGYTQYF	TGTGCCAGCAGCTTAGCGGGAGGGCCGGGATATACGCAGTATTTT
TRBV4-3	.	many	TRBJ2-2	CASSQMLLPVTGELFF	TGCGCCAGCAGCCAAATGCTACTACCGGTCACCGGGGAGCTGTTTTTT
TRBV20-1	.	many	TRBJ1-4	CSASSDGLRANEKLFF	TGCAGTGCTAGTTCCGACGGTCTGCGAGCTAATGAAAAACTGTTTTTT
TRBV20-1	TRBD1	many	TRBJ1-4	CSAIQGANTNEKLFF	TGCAGTGCTATACAGGGGGCGAATACTAATGAAAAACTGTTTTTT
TRBV20-1	.	few	TRBJ2-1	CSARFGTTYNEQFF	TGCAGTGCTAGGTTCGGGACCACATACAATGAGCAGTTCTTC
TRBV28	TRBD2	many	TRBJ2-3	CASSLSLAADTQYF	TGTGCCAGCAGTTTAAGTCTAGCGGCAGATACGCAGTATTTT
TRBV29-1	TRBD1	.	TRBJ2-7	CSVRPTGSPEQYF	TGCAGCGTAAGACCGACAGGGAGTCCCGAGCAGTACTTC
TRBV15	.	many	TRBJ1-6	CATSRDRGPLHF	TGTGCCACCAGCAGAGATCGGGGGCCCCTCCACTTT
TRBV7-6	.	many	TRBJ2-5	CASSSGVEETQYF	TGTGCCAGCAGTAGTGGGGTAGAAGAGACCCAGTACTTC
TRBV19	.	many	TRBJ2-2	CASKTGVTGELFF	TGTGCCAGTAAAACGGGGGTCACCGGGGAGCTGTTTTTT
TRBV20-1	.	many	TRBJ1-6	CSAGPQNSPLHF	TGCAGTGCAGGGCCCCAAAATTCACCCCTCCACTTT
TRBV20-1	TRBD2	many	TRBJ2-1	CSATGTGERDLQFF	TGCAGTGCCACGGGGACGGGGGAGCGGGACTTACAGTTCTTC
TRBV7-2	.	many	TRBJ2-1	CASSLRQAYNEQFF	TGTGCCAGCAGCTTGAGACAAGCCTACAATGAGCAGTTCTTC
TRBV5-1	.	many	TRBJ2-7	CASSLAGDGDYEQYF	TGCGCCAGCAGCTTGGCCGGGGACGGAGACTACGAGCAGTACTTC
TRBV7-2	.	many	TRBJ2-7	CASSLRYEQYF	TGTGCCAGCAGCCTGCGATACGAGCAGTACTTC
TRBV29-1	TRBD1	many	TRBJ2-1	CSVEYGTGGSYNEQFF	TGCAGCGTTGAATACGGGACAGGGGGCTCCTACAATGAGCAGTTCTTC
TRBV6-5	TRBD1	few	TRBJ1-4	CASSYQPQGREKLFF	TGTGCCAGCAGTTACCAGCCACAGGGGAGGGAAAAACTGTTTTTT
TRBV6-5	.	many	TRBJ1-2	CASSRKGEGDYGYTF	TGTGCCAGCAGTCGTAAGGGGGAGGGAGACTATGGCTACACCTTC
TRBV20-1	TRBD2	few	TRBJ2-2	CSASTRTSGSTGELFF	TGCAGTGCTAGCACCAGGACTAGCGGGTCCACCGGGGAGCTGTTTTTT
TRBV7-2	.	few	TRBJ2-7	CASSLAGTYEQYF	TGTGCCAGCAGCTTAGCGGGGACCTACGAGCAGTACTTC
TRBV28	.	few	TRBJ2-1	CASSDTRKQFF	TGTGCCAGCAGCGATACGAGGAAGCAGTTCTTC